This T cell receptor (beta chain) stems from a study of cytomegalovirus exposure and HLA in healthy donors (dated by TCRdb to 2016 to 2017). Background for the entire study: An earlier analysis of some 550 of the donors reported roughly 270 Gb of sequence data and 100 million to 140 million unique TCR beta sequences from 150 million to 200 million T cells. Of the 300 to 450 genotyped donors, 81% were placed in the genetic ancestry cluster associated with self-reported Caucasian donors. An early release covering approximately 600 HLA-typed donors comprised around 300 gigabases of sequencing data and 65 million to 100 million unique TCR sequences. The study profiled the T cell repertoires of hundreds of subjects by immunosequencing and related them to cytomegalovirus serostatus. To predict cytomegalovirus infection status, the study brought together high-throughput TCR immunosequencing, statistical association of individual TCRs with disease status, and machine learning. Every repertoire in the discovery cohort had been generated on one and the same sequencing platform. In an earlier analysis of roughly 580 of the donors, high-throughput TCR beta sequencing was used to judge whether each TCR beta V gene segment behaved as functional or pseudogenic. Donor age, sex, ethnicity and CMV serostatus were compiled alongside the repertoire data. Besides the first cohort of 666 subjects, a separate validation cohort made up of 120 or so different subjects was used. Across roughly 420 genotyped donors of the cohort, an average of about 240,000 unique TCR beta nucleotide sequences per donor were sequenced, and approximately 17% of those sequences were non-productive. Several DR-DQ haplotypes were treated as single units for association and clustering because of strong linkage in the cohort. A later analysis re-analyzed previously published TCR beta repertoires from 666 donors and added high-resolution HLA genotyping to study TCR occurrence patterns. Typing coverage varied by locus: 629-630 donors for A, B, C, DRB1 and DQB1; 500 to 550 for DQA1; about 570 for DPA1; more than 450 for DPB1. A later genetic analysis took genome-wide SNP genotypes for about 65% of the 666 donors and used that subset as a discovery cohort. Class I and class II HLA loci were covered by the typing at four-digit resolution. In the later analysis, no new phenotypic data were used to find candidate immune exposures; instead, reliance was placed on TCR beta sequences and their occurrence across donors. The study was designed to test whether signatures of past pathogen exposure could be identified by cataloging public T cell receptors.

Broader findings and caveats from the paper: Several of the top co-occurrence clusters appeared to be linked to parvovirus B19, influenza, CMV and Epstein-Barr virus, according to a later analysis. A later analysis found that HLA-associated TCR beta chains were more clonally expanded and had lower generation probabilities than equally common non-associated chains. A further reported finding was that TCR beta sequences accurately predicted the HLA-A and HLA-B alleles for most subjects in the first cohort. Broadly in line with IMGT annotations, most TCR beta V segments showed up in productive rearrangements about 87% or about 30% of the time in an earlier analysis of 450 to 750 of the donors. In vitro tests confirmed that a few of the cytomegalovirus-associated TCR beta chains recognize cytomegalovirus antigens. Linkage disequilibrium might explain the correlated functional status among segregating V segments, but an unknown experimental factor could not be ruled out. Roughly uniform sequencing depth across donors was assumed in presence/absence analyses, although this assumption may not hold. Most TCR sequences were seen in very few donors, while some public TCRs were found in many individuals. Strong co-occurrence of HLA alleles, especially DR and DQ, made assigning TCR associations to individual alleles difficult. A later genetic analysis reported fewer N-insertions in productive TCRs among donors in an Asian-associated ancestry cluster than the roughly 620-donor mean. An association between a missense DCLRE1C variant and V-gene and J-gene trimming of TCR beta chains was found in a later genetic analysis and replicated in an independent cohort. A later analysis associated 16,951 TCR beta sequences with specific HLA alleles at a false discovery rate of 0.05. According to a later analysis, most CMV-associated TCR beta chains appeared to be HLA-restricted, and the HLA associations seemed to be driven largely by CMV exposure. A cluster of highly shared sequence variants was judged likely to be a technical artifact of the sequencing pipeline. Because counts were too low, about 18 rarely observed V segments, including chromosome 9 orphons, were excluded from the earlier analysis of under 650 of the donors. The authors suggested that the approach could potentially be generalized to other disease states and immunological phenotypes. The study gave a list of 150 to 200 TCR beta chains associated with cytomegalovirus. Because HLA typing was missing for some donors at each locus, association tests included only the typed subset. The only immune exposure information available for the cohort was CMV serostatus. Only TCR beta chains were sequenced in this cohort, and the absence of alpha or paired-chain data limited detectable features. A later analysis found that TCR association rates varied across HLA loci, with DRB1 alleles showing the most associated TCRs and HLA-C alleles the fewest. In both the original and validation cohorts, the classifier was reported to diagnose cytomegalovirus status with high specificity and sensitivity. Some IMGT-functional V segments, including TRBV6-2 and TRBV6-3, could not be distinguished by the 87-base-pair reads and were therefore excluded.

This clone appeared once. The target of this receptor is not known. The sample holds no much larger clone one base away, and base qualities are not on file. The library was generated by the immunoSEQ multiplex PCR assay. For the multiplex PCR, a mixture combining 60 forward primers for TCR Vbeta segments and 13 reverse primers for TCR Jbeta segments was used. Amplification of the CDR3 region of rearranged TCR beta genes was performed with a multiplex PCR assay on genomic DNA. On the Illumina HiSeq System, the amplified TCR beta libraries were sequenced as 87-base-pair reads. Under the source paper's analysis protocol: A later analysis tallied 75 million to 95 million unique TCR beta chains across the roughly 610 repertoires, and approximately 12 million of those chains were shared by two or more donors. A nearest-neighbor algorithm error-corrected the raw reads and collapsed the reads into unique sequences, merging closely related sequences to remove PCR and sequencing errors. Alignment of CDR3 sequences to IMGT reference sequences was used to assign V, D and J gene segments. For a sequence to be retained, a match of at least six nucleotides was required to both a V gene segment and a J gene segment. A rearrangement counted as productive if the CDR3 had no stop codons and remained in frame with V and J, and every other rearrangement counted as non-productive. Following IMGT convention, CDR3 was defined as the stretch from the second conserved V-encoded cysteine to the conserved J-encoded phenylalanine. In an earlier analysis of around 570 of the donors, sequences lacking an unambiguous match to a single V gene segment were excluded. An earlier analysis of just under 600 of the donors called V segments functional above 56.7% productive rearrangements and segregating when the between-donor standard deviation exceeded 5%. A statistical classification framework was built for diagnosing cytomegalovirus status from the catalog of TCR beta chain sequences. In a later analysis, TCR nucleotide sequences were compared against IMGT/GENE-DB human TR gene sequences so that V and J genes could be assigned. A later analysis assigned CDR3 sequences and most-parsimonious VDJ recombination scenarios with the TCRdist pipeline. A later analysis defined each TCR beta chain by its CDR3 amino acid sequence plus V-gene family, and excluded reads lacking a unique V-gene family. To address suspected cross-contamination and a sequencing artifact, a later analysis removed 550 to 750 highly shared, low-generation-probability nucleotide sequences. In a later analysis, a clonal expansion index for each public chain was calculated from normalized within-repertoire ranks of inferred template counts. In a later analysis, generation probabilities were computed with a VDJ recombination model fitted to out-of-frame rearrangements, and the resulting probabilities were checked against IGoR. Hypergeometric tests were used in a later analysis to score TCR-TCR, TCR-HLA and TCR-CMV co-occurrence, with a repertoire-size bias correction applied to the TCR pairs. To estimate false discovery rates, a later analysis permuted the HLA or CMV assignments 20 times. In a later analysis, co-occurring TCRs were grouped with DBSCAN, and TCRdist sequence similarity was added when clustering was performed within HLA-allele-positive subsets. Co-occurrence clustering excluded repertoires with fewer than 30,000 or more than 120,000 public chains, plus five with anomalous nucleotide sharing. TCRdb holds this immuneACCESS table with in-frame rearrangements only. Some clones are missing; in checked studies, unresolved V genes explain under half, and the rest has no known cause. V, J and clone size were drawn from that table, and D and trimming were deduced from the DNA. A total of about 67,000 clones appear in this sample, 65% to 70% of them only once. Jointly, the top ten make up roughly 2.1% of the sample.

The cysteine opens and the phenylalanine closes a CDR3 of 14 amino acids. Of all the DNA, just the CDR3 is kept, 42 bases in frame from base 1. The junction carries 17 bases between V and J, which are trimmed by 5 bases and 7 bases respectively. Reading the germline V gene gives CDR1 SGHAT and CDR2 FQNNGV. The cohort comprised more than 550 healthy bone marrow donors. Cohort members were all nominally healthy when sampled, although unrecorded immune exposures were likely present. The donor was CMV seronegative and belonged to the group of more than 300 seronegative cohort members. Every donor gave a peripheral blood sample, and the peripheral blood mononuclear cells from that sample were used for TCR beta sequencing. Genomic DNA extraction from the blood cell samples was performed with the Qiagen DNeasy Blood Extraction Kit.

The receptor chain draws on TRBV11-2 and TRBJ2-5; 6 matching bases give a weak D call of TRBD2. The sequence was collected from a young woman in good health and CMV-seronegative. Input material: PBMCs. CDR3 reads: CASSPSVLGRTQYF. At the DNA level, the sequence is TGTGCCAGCAGCCCTAGCGTCCTCGGGCGGACCCAGTACTTC. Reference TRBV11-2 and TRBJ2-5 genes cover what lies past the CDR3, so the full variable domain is EAGVAQSPRYKIIEKRQSVAFWCNPISGHATLYWYQQILGQGPKLLIQFQNNGVVDDSQLPKDRFSAERLKGVDSTLKIQPAKLEDSAVYLCASSPSVLGRTQYFGPGTRLLVL.